The 9 T cell receptor beta chains below come from one sample, sequenced in a study of cytomegalovirus exposure and HLA in healthy donors. Both 60 Vbeta primers and 13 Jbeta primers went into the PCR. Some clones are missing from TCRdb's copy, which holds only in-frame ones; the method was immunoSEQ multiplex PCR. The data contain 55,000 to 80,000 clones, 60% to 75% of them singletons. Sequencing was performed on PBMCs. These TCRs come from a man aged 40-49 years in good health and CMV-seropositive.

The chain uses TRBV4-1 and TRBJ2-1; 15 nucleotides agree with TRBD2. Germline V CDR1 and CDR2: MGHRA, YSYEKL. This CDR3 has 16 residues. The V segment lost 3 bases and the J segment 10 bases; nucleotides outside the gene matches: 7. The CDR3 is CASSQRTSGGAREQFF. The CDR3 bases are TGCGCCAGCAGCCAGAGGACTAGCGGGGGGGCCAGGGAGCAGTTCTTC.

The chain couples TRBV19 to TRBJ1-6, with D perhaps TRBD1 (6 bases). CDR3 size: 15 residues. V dropped 3 bases and J dropped 7 bases, with 13 bases sitting between them. Germline V gene lookup returns CDR1 LNHDA and CDR2 SQIVND (reference sequence). CDR3 sequence (DNA): TGTGCCAGTAGTATGTCAGGGGATGGGAATTCACCCCTCCACTTT. Translating gives CASSMSGDGNSPLHF.

Details on this clone: The junction does not match germline at one end; this may be a read error. The V and J genes are TRBV7-7 and TRBJ1-3; no reliable D call. The CDR3 length is 15 residues. Germline-derived CDR1 and CDR2 are SSHAT and FNYEAQ (reference sequence). As DNA, the CDR3 is TGTGCTAGCAGCCCGGGGTCGAGCTCTGGAAACACCATATATTTT. Protein: CASSPGSSSGNTIYF.

This clone was detected a few times. One end of the junction is discordant with germline, which a read error may explain. Here the CDR3 DNA reads TGTGCTAGCAGCCCCTCGGACAGGGCTGATTCACCCCTCCACTTT. This sequence encodes CASSPSDRADSPLHF. The chain is built from TRBV7-7 and TRBJ1-6, with TRBD1 identical over 8 bases. This CDR3 region has 15 residues. Germline CDR1 SSHAT, CDR2 FNYEAQ (reference sequence).

In its sample, this clone was seen a few times. The chain employs TRBV5-1 and TRBJ2-5, with 9 bases matching TRBD2. CDR1 is SGHRS and CDR2 is YFSETQ in the germline V gene. V gave up 6 bases and J gave up 3 bases; unmatched junction bases: 6. This CDR3 is 14 amino acids long. CDR3 sequence (DNA): TGCGCCAGCACGATGACTAGCGGAAAAGAGACCCAGTACTTC. It specifies CASTMTSGKETQYF.

The CDR3 bases are TGCGCCAGCAGCCAGAGTGTCCCCCAGCGGACTAACAATGAGCAGTTCTTC. Translated: CASSQSVPQRTNNEQFF. The rearrangement links TRBV4-1 to TRBJ2-1; weak D call: TRBD2 (6 bases). The germline V gene encodes CDR1 MGHRA and CDR2 YSYEKL. Trimming removed 3 bases from V and 5 bases from J, with 20 bases in between. The CDR3 length is 17 residues.

This chain joins TRBV20-1 and TRBJ1-1; D is undetermined. The V gene's germline CDR1 is DFQATT and CDR2 SNEGSKA (reference sequence). CDR3 length: 11 residues. Between the trimmed V and J ends, which lost 8 bases and 4 bases, there was a span of 11 bases. As DNA, the CDR3 is TGCAGTACAGCCCGGGGCACTGAAGCTTTCTTT. Encoded protein: CSTARGTEAFF.

This clone was picked up a small number of times. The chain carries TRBV18 and TRBJ2-7; D perhaps matches TRBD1 (6 bases). Germline V gives CDR1 KGHSH, CDR2 LQKENI. Trimming cost V 6 bases and J 6 bases, with 18 bases left between them. The CDR3 runs 14 residues. Written as DNA, the CDR3 is TGTGCCAGCTCCCAGGGGCAGGGAAAAGGCGAGCAGTACTTC. This encodes CASSQGQGKGEQYF.

In its sample, this clone was seen a few times. V is TRBV6-1 and J is TRBJ2-3; perhaps TRBD1 as D (6 bases). Trimming took 1 base from V and 2 from J, leaving 10 bases between them. The CDR3 sequence is 15 residues long. CDR1 is MNHNS and CDR2 is SASEGT in the germline V gene. CDR3 in DNA: TGTGCCAGCAGTGAAGGGGACACCGCCACAGATACGCAGTATTTT. Its protein is CASSEGDTATDTQYF.